This section outlines one TCR beta chain sequence together with its context. The antigen is unknown. PCR primers comprised 60 Vbeta and 13 Jbeta primers. This table comes from immunoSEQ multiplex PCR, and its TCRdb copy is limited to in-frame clones, with some not included. The table has some 200,000 clones, 75% to 90% seen once; the top ten hold approximately 6.3%. The sample comes from a study of cytomegalovirus exposure and HLA in healthy donors. Overall study findings and caveats: About 87% or about 30% of the time was how often most TCR beta V segments were productive, according to an earlier analysis.

There are 16 residues in the CDR3. Unmatched junction bases numbered 4, after V lost 3 bases and J lost 4 bases. Germline V gene data show CDR1 as LGHNA and CDR2 as YSLEER. Sampled while nominally healthy, donors likely had unrecorded immune exposures. Sample: PBMCs. The source of this sequence is a middle-aged man in good health and CMV-seropositive. The chain carries TRBV4-3 and TRBJ2-2; 11 bases align to TRBD2. The CDR3 loop reads CASSQGTSGGTGELFF. CDR3 nucleotides: TGCGCCAGCAGCCAGGGGACTAGCGGAGGCACCGGGGAGCTGTTTTTT.